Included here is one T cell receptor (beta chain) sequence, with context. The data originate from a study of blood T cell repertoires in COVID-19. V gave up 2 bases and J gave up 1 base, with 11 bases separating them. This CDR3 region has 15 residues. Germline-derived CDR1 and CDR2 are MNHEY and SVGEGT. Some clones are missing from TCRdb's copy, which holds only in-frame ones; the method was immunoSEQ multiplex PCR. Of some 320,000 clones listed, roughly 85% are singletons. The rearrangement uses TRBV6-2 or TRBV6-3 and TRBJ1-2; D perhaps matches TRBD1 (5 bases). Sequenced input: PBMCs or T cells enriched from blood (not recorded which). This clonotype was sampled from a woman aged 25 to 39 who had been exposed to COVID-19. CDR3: CASSYGASNNYGYTF. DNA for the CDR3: TGTGCCAGCAGTTACGGGGCATCTAATAACTATGGCTACACCTTC.